This TCR beta chain was sequenced for a study of Ad26.COV2.S vaccination and SARS-CoV-2 variants. Study at large: Intramuscular Ad26.COV2.S at 5x10^10 or 1x10^11 viral particles.

TCRdb's table, derived via immunoSEQ multiplex PCR, lists solely in-frame clones and lacks some. Of some 480,000 clones listed, around nine tenths are singletons. The treatment was: roughly 19 received Ad26.COV2.S at low or high dose, single or two shots; about 5 received placebo; per-sample allocation not given. The samples were gathered on day 63 after the first injection of vaccine or placebo. This clone was counted a single time. The source is a person aged 18 to 59 who received the Ad26.COV2.S COVID-19 vaccine or a placebo. The sequenced sample was peripheral blood, obtained in a trial of Ad26.COV2.S vaccine versus placebo.

The DNA for the CDR3 is TGCAGCGTTGGAGAAGCCTACGAGCAGTACTTC. The encoded protein is CSVGEAYEQYF. This sequence joins TRBV29-1 and TRBJ2-7; D is unclear. Looked up from germline, CDR1 is SQVTM and CDR2 is ANQGSEA. The CDR3 is 11 amino acids. Trimming took 4 bases from V and 2 from J, leaving 6 bases between them.